The present TCR beta chain was sequenced within a study of T cells of healthy individuals. From the 5' RACE reads, TCRdb called clonotypes with MiXCR, one entry per CDR3 protein. The sample has roughly 76,000 distinct CDR3 sequences, 4% to 5.5% seen once; the top ten hold around 7.6%. Germline V gene data show CDR1 as SQVTM and CDR2 as ANQGSEA. This CDR3 comprises 12 residues. V lost 4 bases and J lost 4, with 10 bases in between. The gene calls are TRBV29-1 and TRBJ2-5; D gene unclear. The receptor's source is a female donor in good health. The CDR3 here is CSVAPPSETQYF. CDR3 sequence (DNA): TGCAGCGTTGCCCCCCCATCAGAGACCCAGTACTTC. Using reference TRBV29-1 and TRBJ2-5 for the parts outside the CDR3, the full variable domain is SAVISQKPSRDICQRGTSLTIQCQVDSQVTMMFWYRQQPGQSLTLIATANQGSEATYESGFVIDKFPISRPNLTFSTLTVSNMSPEDSSIYLCSVAPPSETQYFGPGTRLLVL.